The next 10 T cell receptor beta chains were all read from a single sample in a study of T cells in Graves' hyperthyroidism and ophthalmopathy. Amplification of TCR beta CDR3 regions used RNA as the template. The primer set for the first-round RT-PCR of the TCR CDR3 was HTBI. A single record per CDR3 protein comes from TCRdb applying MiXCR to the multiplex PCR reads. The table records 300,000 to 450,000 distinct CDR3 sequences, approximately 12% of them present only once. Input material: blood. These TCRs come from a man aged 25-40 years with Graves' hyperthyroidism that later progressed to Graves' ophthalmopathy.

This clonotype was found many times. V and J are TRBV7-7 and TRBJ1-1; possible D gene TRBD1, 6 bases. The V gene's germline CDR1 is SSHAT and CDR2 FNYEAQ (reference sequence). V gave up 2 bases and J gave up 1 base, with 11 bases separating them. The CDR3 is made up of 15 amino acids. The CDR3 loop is CASSLYVQGNTEAFF. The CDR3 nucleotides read TGTGCCAGCAGCTTATATGTACAGGGGAACACTGAAGCTTTCTTT.

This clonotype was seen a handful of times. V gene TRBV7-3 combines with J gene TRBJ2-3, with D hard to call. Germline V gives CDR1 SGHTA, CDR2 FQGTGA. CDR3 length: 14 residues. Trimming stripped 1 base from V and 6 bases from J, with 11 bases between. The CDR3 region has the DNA TGTGCCAGCAGCTTAAAAGGTCGCCCGGATACGCAGTATTTT. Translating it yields CASSLKGRPDTQYF.

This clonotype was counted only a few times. CDR3 coding DNA: TGTGCCAGCACTAAGCCGGGACAGGGGGAGACTACAGGAAACACCATATATTTT. This translates into CASTKPGQGETTGNTIYF. The chain carries TRBV6-1 and TRBJ1-3; TRBD1 matches at 11 bases. Unmatched junction bases numbered 15, after V lost 7 bases and J lost 4 bases. Germline V gene lookup returns CDR1 MNHNS and CDR2 SASEGT. The CDR3 sequence is 18 residues long.

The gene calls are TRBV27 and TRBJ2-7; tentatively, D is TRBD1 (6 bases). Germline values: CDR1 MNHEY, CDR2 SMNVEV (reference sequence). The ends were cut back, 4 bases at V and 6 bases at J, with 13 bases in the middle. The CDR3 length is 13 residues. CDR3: CASSSTGPPEQYF. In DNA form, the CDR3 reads TGTGCCAGCAGTTCGACAGGACCTCCCGAGCAGTACTTC.

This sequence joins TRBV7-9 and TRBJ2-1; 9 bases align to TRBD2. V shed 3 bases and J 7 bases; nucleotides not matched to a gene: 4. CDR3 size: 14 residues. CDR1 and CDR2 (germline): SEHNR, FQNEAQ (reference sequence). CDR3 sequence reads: CASSFGGRGNEQFF. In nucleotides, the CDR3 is TGTGCCAGCAGCTTTGGCGGGAGGGGGAATGAGCAGTTCTTC. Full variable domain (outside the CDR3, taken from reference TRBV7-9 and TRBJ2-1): DTGVSQNPRHKITKRGQNVTFRCDPISEHNRLYWYRQTLGQGPEFLTYFQNEAQLEKSRLLSDRFSAERPKGSFSTLEIQRTEQGDSAMYLCASSFGGRGNEQFFGPGTRLTVL.

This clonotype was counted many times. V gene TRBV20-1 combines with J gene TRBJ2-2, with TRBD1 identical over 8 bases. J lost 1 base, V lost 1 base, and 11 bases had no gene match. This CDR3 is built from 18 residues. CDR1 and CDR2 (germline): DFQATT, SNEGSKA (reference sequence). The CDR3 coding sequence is TGCAGTGCTAGAGGGGTTGGCAGGACAGGGAAGAACACCGGGGAGCTGTTTTTT. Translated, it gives CSARGVGRTGKNTGELFF.

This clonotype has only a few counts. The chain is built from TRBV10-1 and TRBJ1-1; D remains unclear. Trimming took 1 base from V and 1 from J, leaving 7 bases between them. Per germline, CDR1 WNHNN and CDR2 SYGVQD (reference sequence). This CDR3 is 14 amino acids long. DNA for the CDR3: TGCGCCAGCAGTGAGTTCAGCTCGAACACTGAAGCTTTCTTT. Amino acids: CASSEFSSNTEAFF.

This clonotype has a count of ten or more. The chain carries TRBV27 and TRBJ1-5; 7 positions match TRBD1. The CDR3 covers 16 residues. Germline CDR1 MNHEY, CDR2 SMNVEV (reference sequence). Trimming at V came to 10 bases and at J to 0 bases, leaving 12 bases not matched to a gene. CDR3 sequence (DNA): TGTGCCACCTTAAGTACAGGGGCGGGTAGCAATCAGCCCCAGCATTTT. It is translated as CATLSTGAGSNQPQHF.

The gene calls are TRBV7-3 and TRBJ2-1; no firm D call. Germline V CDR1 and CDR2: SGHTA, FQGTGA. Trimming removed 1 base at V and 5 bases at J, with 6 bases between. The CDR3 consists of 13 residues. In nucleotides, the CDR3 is TGTGCCAGCAGCTTAAGTAGGGACAATGAGCAGTTCTTC. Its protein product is CASSLSRDNEQFF. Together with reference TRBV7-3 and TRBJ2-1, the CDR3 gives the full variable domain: GAGVSQTPSNKVTEKGKYVELRCDPISGHTALYWYRQSLGQGPEFLIYFQGTGAADDSGLPNDRFFAVRPEGSVSTLKIQRTERGDSAVYLCASSLSRDNEQFFGPGTRLTVL.

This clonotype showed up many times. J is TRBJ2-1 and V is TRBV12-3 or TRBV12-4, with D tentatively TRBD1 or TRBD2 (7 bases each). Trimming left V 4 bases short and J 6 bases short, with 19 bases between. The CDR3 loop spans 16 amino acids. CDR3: CASSSQGGEGSNEQFF. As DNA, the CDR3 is TGTGCCAGCAGTTCCCAGGGGGGGGAAGGGTCCAATGAGCAGTTCTTC.